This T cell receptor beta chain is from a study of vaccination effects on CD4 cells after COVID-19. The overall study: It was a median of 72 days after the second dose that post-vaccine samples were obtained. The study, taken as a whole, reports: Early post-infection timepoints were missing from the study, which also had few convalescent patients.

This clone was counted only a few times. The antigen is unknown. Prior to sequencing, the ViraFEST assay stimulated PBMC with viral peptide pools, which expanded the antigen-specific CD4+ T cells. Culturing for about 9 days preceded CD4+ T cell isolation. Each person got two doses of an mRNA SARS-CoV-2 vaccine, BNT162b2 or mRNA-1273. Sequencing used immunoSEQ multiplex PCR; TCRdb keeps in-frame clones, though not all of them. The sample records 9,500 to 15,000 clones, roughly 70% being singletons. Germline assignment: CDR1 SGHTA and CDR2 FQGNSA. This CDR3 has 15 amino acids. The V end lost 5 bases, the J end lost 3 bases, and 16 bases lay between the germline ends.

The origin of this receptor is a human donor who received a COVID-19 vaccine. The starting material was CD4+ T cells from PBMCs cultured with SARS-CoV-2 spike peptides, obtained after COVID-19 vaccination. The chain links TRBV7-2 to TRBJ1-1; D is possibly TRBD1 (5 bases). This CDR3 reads CASSATGRSDTEAFF. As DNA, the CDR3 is TGTGCCAGCAGCGCCACGGGACGGTCCGACACTGAAGCTTTCTTT.